The source of this T cell receptor (beta chain) is a study of vaccination and CD4 T cells after COVID-19. Findings of the study overall: In median terms, SARS-CoV-2-reactive clonotypes went from roughly 21 to 40, a nonsignificant rise. Within the convalescent patients, a median roughly 87% of the SARS-CoV-2-reactive clones were ones that appeared only post-vaccination.

TCRdb recomputed calls from the PCR reads with MiXCR, one row per CDR3 protein. The profile shows about 14,000 distinct CDR3 sequences, more than 55% of them singletons. Germline V gives CDR1 DFQATT, CDR2 SNEGSKA (reference sequence). This CDR3 has 13 residues. Trimming removed 0 bases from V and 2 bases from J, with 5 bases in between. Comment on this clonotype: Its antigen is currently unknown.

The source of this sequence is a human donor who had recovered from COVID-19. The rearrangement joins TRBV20-1 to TRBJ1-5; no definite D call. The sequencing used CD4+ T cells from blood, collected after SARS-CoV-2 vaccination. The CDR3 spells CSARDQGNQPQHF. CDR3 in DNA: TGCAGTGCTAGAGATCAGGGCAATCAGCCCCAGCATTTT.